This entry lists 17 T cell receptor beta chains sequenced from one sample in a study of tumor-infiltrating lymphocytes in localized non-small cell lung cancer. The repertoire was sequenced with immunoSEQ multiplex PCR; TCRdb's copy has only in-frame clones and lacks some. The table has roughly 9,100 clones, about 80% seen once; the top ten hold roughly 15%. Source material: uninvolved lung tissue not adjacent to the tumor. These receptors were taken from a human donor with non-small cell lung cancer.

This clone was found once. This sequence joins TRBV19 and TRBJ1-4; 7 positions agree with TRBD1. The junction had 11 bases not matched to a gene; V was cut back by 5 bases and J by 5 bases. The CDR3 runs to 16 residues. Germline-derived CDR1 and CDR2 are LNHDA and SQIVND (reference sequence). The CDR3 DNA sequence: TGTGCCAGTAGTGCTCTCCGGGACAGAAGAAATGAAAAACTGTTTTTT. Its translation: CASSALRDRRNEKLFF.

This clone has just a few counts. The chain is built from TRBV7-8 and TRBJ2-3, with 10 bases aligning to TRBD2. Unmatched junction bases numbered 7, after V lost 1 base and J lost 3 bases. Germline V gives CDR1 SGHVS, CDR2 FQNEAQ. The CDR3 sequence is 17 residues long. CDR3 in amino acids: CASSLELSGGGTDTQYF. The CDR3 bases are TGTGCCAGCAGCTTAGAACTGAGCGGGGGGGGGACAGATACGCAGTATTTT.

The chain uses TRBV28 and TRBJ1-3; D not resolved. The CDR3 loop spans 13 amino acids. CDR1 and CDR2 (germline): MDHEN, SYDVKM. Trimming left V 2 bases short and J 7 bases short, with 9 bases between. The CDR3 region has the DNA TGTGCCAGCAGTTTAGGCAGTAGGAACACCATATATTTT. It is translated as CASSLGSRNTIYF.

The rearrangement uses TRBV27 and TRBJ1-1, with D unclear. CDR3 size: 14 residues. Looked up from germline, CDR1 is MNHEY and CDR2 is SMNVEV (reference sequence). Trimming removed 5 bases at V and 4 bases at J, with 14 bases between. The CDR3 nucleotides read TGTGCCAGCAGTCCACGATCTACACTCACTGAAGCTTTCTTT. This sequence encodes CASSPRSTLTEAFF.

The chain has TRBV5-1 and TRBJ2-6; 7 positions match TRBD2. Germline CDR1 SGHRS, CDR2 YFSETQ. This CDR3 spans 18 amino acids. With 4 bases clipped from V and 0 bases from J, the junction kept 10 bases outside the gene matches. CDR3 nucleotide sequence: TGCGCCAGCAGCCGTAGCGGGTCCGGTCGCTCTGGGGCCAACGTCCTGACTTTC. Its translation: CASSRSGSGRSGANVLTF. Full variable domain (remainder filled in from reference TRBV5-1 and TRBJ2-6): KAGVTQTPRYLIKTRGQQVTLSCSPISGHRSVSWYQQTPGQGLQFLFEYFSETQRNKGNFPGRFSGRQFSNSRSEMNVSTLELGDSALYLCASSRSGSGRSGANVLTFGAGSRLTVL.

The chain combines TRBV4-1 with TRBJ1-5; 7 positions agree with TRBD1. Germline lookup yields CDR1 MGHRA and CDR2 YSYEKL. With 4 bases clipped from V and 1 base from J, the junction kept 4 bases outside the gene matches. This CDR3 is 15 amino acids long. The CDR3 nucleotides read TGCGCCAGCAGCCGGTCGGGACAGAGCAATCAGCCCCAGCATTTT. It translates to CASSRSGQSNQPQHF.

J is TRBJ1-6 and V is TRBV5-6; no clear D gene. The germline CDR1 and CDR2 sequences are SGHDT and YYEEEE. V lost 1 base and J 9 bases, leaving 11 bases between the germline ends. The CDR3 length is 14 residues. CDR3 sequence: CASSLTDEFSPLHF. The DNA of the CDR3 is TGTGCCAGCAGCTTGACAGACGAGTTTTCACCCCTCCACTTT.

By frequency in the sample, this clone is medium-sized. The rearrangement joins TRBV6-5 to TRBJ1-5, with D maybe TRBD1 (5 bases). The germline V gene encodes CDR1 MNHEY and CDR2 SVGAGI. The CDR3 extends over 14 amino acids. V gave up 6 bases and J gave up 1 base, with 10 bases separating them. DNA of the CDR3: TGTGCCAGCAGCGGGGGATGGAGCAATCAGCCCCAGCATTTT. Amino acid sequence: CASSGGWSNQPQHF.

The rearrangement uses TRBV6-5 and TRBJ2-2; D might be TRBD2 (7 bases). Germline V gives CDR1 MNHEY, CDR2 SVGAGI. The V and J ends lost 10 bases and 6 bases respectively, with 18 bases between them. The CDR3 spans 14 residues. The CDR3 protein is CATRGGGMAGELFF. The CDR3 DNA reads TGTGCCACCCGAGGGGGGGGGATGGCCGGGGAGCTGTTTTTT.

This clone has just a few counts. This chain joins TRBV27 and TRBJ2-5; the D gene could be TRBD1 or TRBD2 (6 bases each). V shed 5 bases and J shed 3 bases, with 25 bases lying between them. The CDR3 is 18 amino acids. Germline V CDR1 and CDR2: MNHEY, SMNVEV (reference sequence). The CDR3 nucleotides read TGTGCCAGCAGTACAAACCCCGTCCCGGGAGACAGGAAAGAGACCCAGTACTTC. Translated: CASSTNPVPGDRKETQYF.

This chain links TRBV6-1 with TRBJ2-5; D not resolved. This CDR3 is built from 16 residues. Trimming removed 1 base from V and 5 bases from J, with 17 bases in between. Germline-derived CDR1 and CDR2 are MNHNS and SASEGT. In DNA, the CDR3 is TGTGCCAGCAGTGAAGGAAGAGCTAGACTCTCGGAGACCCAGTACTTC. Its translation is CASSEGRARLSETQYF.

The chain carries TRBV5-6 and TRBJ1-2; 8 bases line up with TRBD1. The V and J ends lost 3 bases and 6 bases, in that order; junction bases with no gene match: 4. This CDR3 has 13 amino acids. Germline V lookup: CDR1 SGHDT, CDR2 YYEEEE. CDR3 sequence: CASSSGQEDGYTF. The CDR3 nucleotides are TGTGCCAGCAGCTCGGGACAGGAGGATGGCTACACCTTC.

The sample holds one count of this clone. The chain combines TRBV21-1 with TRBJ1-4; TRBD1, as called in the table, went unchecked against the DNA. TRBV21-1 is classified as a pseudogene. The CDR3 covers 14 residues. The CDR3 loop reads CANRALATNEKLFF. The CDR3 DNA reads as TGTGCAAACAGGGCACTTGCAACTAATGAAAAACTGTTTTTT.

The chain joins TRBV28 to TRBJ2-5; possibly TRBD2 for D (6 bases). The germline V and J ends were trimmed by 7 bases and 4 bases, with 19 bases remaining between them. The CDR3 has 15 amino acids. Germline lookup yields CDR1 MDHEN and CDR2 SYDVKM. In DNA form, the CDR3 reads TGTGCCAGCATCCCCAGGAGGGACCGGGGAGAGACCCAGTACTTC. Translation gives CASIPRRDRGETQYF.

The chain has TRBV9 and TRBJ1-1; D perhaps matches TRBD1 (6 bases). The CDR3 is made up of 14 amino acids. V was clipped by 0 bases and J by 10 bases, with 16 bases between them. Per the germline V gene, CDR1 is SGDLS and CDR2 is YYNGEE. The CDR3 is CASSVGPPQQGAFF. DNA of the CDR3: TGTGCCAGCAGCGTAGGGCCCCCCCAACAGGGAGCTTTCTTT.

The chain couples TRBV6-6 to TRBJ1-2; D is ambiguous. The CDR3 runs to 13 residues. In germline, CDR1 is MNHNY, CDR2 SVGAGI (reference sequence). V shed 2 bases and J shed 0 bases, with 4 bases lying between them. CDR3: CASSYNSNYGYTF. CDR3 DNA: TGTGCCAGCAGTTACAACTCTAACTATGGCTACACCTTC.

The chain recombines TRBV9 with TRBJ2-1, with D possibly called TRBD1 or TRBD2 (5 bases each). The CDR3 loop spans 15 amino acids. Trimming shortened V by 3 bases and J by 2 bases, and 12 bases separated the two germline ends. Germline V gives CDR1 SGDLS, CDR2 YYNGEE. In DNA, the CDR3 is TGTGCCAGCAGCGCTGGGACCGCCGCCTACAATGAGCAGTTCTTC. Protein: CASSAGTAAYNEQFF.